This TCR beta chain was documented in a study of glioma-infiltrating T cells after dendritic cell vaccination. TCRdb keeps only in-frame clones here, not all; method: immunoSEQ multiplex PCR. The sample yields 75,000 to 100,000 clones, 75% to 85% seen once. This CDR3 region has 19 residues. Germline-derived CDR1 and CDR2 are SGHRS and YFSETQ. The V and J ends lost 1 base and 3 bases, in that order; junction bases with no gene match: 14. The TCR was taken from a human donor with glioblastoma. The chain links TRBV5-1 to TRBJ2-1, with TRBD2 identical over 9 bases. The sequencing here drew on blood, taken before dendritic cell vaccination. The CDR3 DNA is TGCGCCAGCAGCTTGAAGTGGTTGAGCGGGAGGACCGACTACAATGAGCAGTTCTTC. Its protein product is CASSLKWLSGRTDYNEQFF.